Below, 18 T cell receptor beta chains from the same sample are listed, as sequenced in a study of OX40 agonist ivuxolimab in advanced cancers. Produced via immunoSEQ multiplex PCR; TCRdb's table is partial and in-frame only. There are tens of thousands of clones in the sample; roughly nine tenths occur only once, and 1% lies in the top ten. The input for sequencing was CD4+ or CD8+ T cells sorted from blood, taken in a trial of the OX40 agonist ivuxolimab. Receptors originate from an adult with an advanced solid tumor such as melanoma, head and neck, liver or kidney cancer.

The chain employs TRBV7-3 and TRBJ2-2; 7 bases are a match to TRBD2. The CDR3 has 18 residues. Germline CDR1 reads SGHTA; CDR2 reads FQGTGA. V shed 2 bases, J shed 1 base, and the junction held 10 bases outside the gene matches. The CDR3: CASSLLPASGWNTGELFF. In nucleotides, the CDR3 is TGTGCCAGCAGCTTACTCCCGGCTAGCGGATGGAACACCGGGGAGCTGTTTTTT.

The chain employs TRBV2 and TRBJ2-5; D possibly corresponds to TRBD1 (6 bases). The J call is in doubt because the DNA end fits TRBJ2-7 better. CDR1 is SNHLY and CDR2 is FYNNEI in the germline V gene. This CDR3 has 12 amino acids. This CDR3 is CATQSRGYEQYF. The DNA for the CDR3 is TGTGCCACCCAGAGCAGGGGTTACGAGCAGTACTTC.

This clone occurred a few times. This chain joins TRBV7-9 and TRBJ2-1; possible D gene TRBD1, 6 bases. The germline V gene encodes CDR1 SEHNR and CDR2 FQNEAQ (reference sequence). Trimming cost V 5 bases and J 9 bases, with 20 bases left between them. CDR3 length equals 15 residues. Written as DNA, the CDR3 is TGTGCCAGCAGCCCCACAGGCAGGGGAATGCTTGAGCAGTTCTTC. It translates to CASSPTGRGMLEQFF.

V and J are TRBV19 and TRBJ1-2; 10 bases are shared with TRBD1. Germline loops: CDR1 LNHDA, CDR2 SQIVND (reference sequence). The CDR3 sequence is 15 residues long. The V and J ends lost 3 bases and 6 bases, in that order; junction bases with no gene match: 7. The chain's CDR3 is CASSIRLTGGDGYTF. As DNA, the CDR3 is TGTGCCAGTAGTATCCGTTTGACAGGGGGCGATGGCTACACCTTC.

This chain joins TRBV11-2 and TRBJ1-2; D might be TRBD1 (5 bases). The CDR3 is made up of 13 amino acids. The germline V and J ends were trimmed by 0 bases and 9 bases, with 11 bases remaining between them. Germline V gene data show CDR1 as SGHAT and CDR2 as FQNNGV. CDR3 residues: CASSLERDGSYTF. CDR3 bases: TGTGCCAGCAGCTTAGAGAGGGACGGGAGCTACACCTTC. Filled out from reference TRBV11-2 and TRBJ1-2, the complete variable domain reads EAGVAQSPRYKIIEKRQSVAFWCNPISGHATLYWYQQILGQGPKLLIQFQNNGVVDDSQLPKDRFSAERLKGVDSTLKIQPAKLEDSAVYLCASSLERDGSYTFGSGTRLTVV.

The chain employs TRBV30 and TRBJ2-5; 7 nucleotides line up with TRBD2. CDR3 length equals 14 residues. From germline, CDR1 is GTSNPN and CDR2 SVGIG (reference sequence). V was clipped by 1 base and J by 7 bases; unmatched bases: 9. This CDR3 reads CAWSEMPGRGTQYF. The CDR3 DNA reads TGTGCCTGGAGTGAGATGCCGGGGAGGGGGACCCAGTACTTC.

The chain carries TRBV7-6 and TRBJ2-5; D is unclear. CDR1 and CDR2 from the germline V gene are SGHVS and FNYEAQ. V dropped 2 bases and J dropped 3 bases, with 1 base sitting between them. The CDR3 is 11 residues long. CDR3 nucleotide sequence: TGTGCCAGCAGCTTAAAAGAGACCCAGTACTTC. Protein product: CASSLKETQYF. The full variable domain, in which reference TRBV7-6 and TRBJ2-5 provide the parts outside the CDR3, is GAGVSQSPRYKVTKRGQDVALRCDPISGHVSLYWYRQALGQGPEFLTYFNYEAQQDKSGLPNDRFSAERPEGSISTLTIQRTEQRDSAMYRCASSLKETQYFGPGTRLLVL.

This chain connects TRBV5-1 to TRBJ2-3, with D maybe TRBD2 (5 bases). V lost 4 bases and J 5 bases, leaving 17 bases between the germline ends. CDR1 and CDR2 (germline): SGHRS, YFSETQ. CDR3 length: 15 residues. In DNA, the CDR3 is TGCGCCAGCAGCAGGTCAGCGCCCGAGGGAGATACGCAGTATTTT. It specifies CASSRSAPEGDTQYF. The full variable domain, its missing parts supplied by reference TRBV5-1 and TRBJ2-3, is KAGVTQTPRYLIKTRGQQVTLSCSPISGHRSVSWYQQTPGQGLQFLFEYFSETQRNKGNFPGRFSGRQFSNSRSEMNVSTLELGDSALYLCASSRSAPEGDTQYFGPGTRLTVL.

A few counts support this clone. This rearrangement joins TRBV19 to TRBJ1-2; unclear D gene. Per the germline V gene, CDR1 is LNHDA and CDR2 is SQIVND (reference sequence). The CDR3 contains 15 residues. The germline V and J ends were trimmed by 6 bases and 8 bases, with 22 bases remaining between them. The CDR3 spells CASRRPGNSGLGYTF. The CDR3 DNA reads TGTGCCAGTAGGAGGCCGGGGAACTCTGGCCTAGGCTACACCTTC.

This chain joins TRBV30 and TRBJ2-3; 7 bases are a match to TRBD1. This CDR3 region has 12 residues. Losses at the gene ends were 5 bases for V and 3 bases for J; bases not matched to a gene: 2. Germline CDR1 GTSNPN, CDR2 SVGIG (reference sequence). The CDR3 loop is CAWGQETDTQYF. DNA for the CDR3: TGTGCCTGGGGACAGGAGACAGATACGCAGTATTTT. Variable domain in full (rest from reference TRBV30 and TRBJ2-3): SQTIHQWPATLVQPVGSPLSLECTVEGTSNPNLYWYRQAAGRGLQLLFYSVGIGQISSEVPQNLSASRPQDRQFILSSKKLLLSDSGFYLCAWGQETDTQYFGPGTRLTVL.

The rearrangement uses TRBV28 and TRBJ1-5; D possibly corresponds to TRBD1 (6 bases). The CDR3 is made up of 16 amino acids. Trimming shortened V by 6 bases and J by 2 bases, and 17 bases separated the two germline ends. CDR1 and CDR2 (germline): MDHEN, SYDVKM. The CDR3 reads CASSRDTLSGNQPQHF. CDR3 coding DNA: TGTGCCAGCAGCCGGGACACTCTGTCTGGCAATCAGCCCCAGCATTTT.

The J gene is TRBJ1-4, the V gene TRBV4-1, with D tentatively TRBD1 (5 bases). With 0 bases removed from V and 8 bases from J, the gap between germline ends came to 16 bases. Per the germline V gene, CDR1 is MGHRA and CDR2 is YSYEKL. The CDR3 runs 16 residues. The CDR3 spells CASSQDGGTKGEKLFF. In DNA, the CDR3 is TGCGCCAGCAGCCAAGATGGGGGGACTAAAGGGGAAAAACTGTTTTTT.

This clone was seen a single time. The chain is built from TRBV7-9 and TRBJ2-1, with 9 bases identical to TRBD2. This CDR3 contains 17 residues. The V segment lost 3 bases and the J segment 5 bases; nucleotides outside the gene matches: 11. Germline V gives CDR1 SEHNR, CDR2 FQNEAQ (reference sequence). Here the CDR3 reads CASSFPPGAGGDNEQFF. The CDR3, as DNA: TGTGCCAGCAGCTTCCCGCCCGGGGCGGGGGGGGACAATGAGCAGTTCTTC.

About this clone itself: The junction differs from germline at one of its ends, possibly a read error. The V gene is TRBV10-3, the J gene TRBJ1-1; TRBD1 agrees at 7 bases. Germline V gives CDR1 ENHRY, CDR2 SYGVKD. This CDR3 has 13 amino acids. CDR3 bases: TGTGCCTTCAGAGGGACAGAAAACACTGAAGCTTTCTTT. It encodes CAFRGTENTEAFF.

The V and J genes are TRBV20-1 and TRBJ1-4; a weak D match, TRBD1 (6 bases). Germline V gives CDR1 DFQATT, CDR2 SNEGSKA (reference sequence). V lost 6 bases to trimming and J lost 8 bases, with 10 bases between them. CDR3 size: 11 residues. The CDR3: CSAADSEKLFF. In DNA form, the CDR3 reads TGCAGTGCGGCGGACAGCGAAAAACTGTTTTTT.

Points on this clone: An end of the junction does not agree with germline; a read error may underlie this. At the DNA level, this CDR3 is encoded by other sequences in the same sample as well. For the CDR3, the DNA is TGTGCCAGTAGCTTACGTAGCAATCAGCCCCAGCATTTT. It specifies CASSLRSNQPQHF. The V gene is TRBV7-6, the J gene TRBJ1-5; no definite D call. CDR1 is SGHVS and CDR2 is FNYEAQ in the germline V gene. This CDR3 contains 13 residues.

The chain recombines TRBV29-1 with TRBJ1-3; D is unclear. V was pared by 4 bases and J by 0 bases, with 4 bases between. Germline V gives CDR1 SQVTM, CDR2 ANQGSEA. The CDR3 sequence is 12 residues long. The DNA of the CDR3 is TGCAGCGTTGTCCTCTCTGGAAACACCATATATTTT. Translated, it gives CSVVLSGNTIYF.

The rearrangement links TRBV11-2 to TRBJ2-5; 7 bases match TRBD2. V lost 5 bases to trimming and J lost 4 bases; unmatched junction nucleotides: 7. The CDR3 has 14 amino acids. The germline V gene has CDR1 SGHAT and CDR2 FQNNGV. The CDR3 loop is CASSLASGGETQYF. Here the CDR3 DNA reads TGTGCCAGCAGCCTAGCATCGGGGGGAGAGACCCAGTACTTC.